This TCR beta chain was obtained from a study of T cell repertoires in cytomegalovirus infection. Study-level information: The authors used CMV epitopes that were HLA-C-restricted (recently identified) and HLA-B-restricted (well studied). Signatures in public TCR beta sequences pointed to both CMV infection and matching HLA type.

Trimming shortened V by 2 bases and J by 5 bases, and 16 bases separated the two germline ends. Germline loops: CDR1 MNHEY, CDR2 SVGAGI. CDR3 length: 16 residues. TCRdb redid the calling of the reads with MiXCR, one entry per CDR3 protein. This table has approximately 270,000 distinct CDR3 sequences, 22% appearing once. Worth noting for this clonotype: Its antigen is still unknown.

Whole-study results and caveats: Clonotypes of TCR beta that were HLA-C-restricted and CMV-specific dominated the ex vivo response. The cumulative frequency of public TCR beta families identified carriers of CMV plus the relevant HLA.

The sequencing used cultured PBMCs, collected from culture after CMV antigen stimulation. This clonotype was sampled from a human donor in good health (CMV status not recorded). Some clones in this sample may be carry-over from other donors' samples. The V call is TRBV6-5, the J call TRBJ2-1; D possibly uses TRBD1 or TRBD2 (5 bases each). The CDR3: CASSYERTKGNNEQFF. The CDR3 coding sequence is TGTGCCAGCAGTTACGAGCGGACAAAGGGTAACAATGAGCAGTTCTTC.